What follows are 8 T cell receptor beta chains derived from one specimen sequenced in a study of shared clonotypes between healthy human individuals. Libraries were prepared by immunoSEQ multiplex PCR; TCRdb keeps only in-frame clonotypes and omits some of them. The sample contains 800,000 to 1,200,000 clones, about 80% of which appear only once. Specimen: memory CD4+ T cells from PBMCs. Subset in this sample: CD45RA-negative fraction. The receptors were sampled from a man between 18 and 29 years old in good health. Some clones in this sample may be carry-over from other donors' samples.

V is TRBV5-8 and J is TRBJ2-5; D is ambiguous. The CDR3 spans 11 residues. Per the germline V gene, CDR1 is SGHTS and CDR2 is YDEGEE. V was pared by 5 bases and J by 2 bases, with 4 bases between. CDR3: CASRRQETQYF. CDR3 nucleotide sequence: TGTGCCAGCAGGAGGCAAGAGACCCAGTACTTC. The variable domain in full, completed from reference TRBV5-8 and TRBJ2-5, reads EAGVTQSPTHLIKTRGQQATLRCSPISGHTSVYWYQQALGLGLQFLLWYDEGEERNRGNFPPRFSGRQFPNYSSELNVNALELEDSALYLCASRRQETQYFGPGTRLLVL.

This chain uses TRBV5-4 with TRBJ2-5; D remains unclear. V lost 0 bases, J lost 4 bases, and 13 bases lay in between. CDR1 SGHNT and CDR2 YYREEE come from the germline V gene (reference sequence). The CDR3 runs 15 residues. CDR3 DNA: TGTGCCAGCAGCTTGGTATCCGGGCTTCGAGAGACCCAGTACTTC. Its translation is CASSLVSGLRETQYF.

This chain joins TRBV10-3 and TRBJ1-2; D might be TRBD1 (6 bases). The germline CDR1 and CDR2 sequences are ENHRY and SYGVKD. The V gene lost 10 bases and the J gene lost 5 bases, with 20 bases spanning the gap. The CDR3 runs to 14 residues. The CDR3 here is CATRARGLDYGYTF. CDR3 bases: TGTGCCACCAGGGCAAGGGGGTTGGATTATGGCTACACCTTC.

The chain couples TRBV7-6 to TRBJ2-4, with D possibly TRBD2 on 5 matching bases. The CDR3 consists of 12 residues. V lost 5 bases to trimming and J lost 7 bases, with 9 bases between them. CDR1 is SGHVS and CDR2 is FNYEAQ in the germline V gene. CDR3 sequence (DNA): TGTGCCAGCAGCCCGGACTCCAACATTCAGTACTTC. It yields the protein CASSPDSNIQYF.

The CDR3 nucleotides are TGTGCCAGCAGCCCACTAGCGGTTTTGGGCGAGCAGTACTTC. Amino acids: CASSPLAVLGEQYF. The chain links TRBV28 to TRBJ2-7; 8 nucleotides agree with TRBD2. J lost 6 bases, V lost 6 bases, and 10 bases had no gene match. This CDR3 spans 14 amino acids. Germline V lookup: CDR1 MDHEN, CDR2 SYDVKM.

The CDR3: CASSYFSGAYNEQFF. In DNA, the CDR3 is TGTGCCAGCAGTTACTTTAGCGGGGCCTACAATGAGCAGTTCTTC. This chain joins TRBV6-5 and TRBJ2-1; 8 nucleotides align to TRBD2. V shed 1 base, J shed 2 bases, and the junction held 1 base outside the gene matches. CDR1 MNHEY and CDR2 SVGAGI come from the germline V gene. CDR3 length equals 15 residues.

This clone has just one count. This chain links TRBV7-3 with TRBJ2-3; 10 positions agree with TRBD2. J gave up 0 bases and V 2 bases, and 5 bases lay outside the gene matches. CDR1 is SGHTA and CDR2 is FQGTGA in the germline V gene. This CDR3 region has 17 residues. The CDR3 reads CASSLGASGGSTDTQYF. CDR3 sequence (DNA): TGTGCCAGCAGCTTAGGGGCTAGCGGGGGTAGCACAGATACGCAGTATTTT.

V is TRBV6-5 and J is TRBJ2-7; 10 nucleotides match TRBD1. The V segment lost 2 bases and the J segment 2 bases; nucleotides outside the gene matches: 3. The germline V gene encodes CDR1 MNHEY and CDR2 SVGAGI. This CDR3 spans 15 amino acids. The CDR3 region is CASSYRGQGAYEQYF. The CDR3 DNA reads as TGTGCCAGCAGTTACCGAGGACAGGGGGCCTACGAGCAGTACTTC.